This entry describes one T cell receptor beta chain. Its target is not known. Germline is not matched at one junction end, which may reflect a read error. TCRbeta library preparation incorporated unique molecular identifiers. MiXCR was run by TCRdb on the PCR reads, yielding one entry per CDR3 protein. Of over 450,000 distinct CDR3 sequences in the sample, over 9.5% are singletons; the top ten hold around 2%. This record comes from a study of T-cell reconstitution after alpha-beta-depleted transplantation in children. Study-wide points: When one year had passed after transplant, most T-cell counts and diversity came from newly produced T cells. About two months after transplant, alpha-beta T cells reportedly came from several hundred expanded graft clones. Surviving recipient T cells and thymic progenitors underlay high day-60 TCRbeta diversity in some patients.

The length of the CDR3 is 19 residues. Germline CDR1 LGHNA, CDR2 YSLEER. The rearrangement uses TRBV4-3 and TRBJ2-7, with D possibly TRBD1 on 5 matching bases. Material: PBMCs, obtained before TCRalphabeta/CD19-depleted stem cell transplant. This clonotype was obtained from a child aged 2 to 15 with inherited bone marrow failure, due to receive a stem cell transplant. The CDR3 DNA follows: TGCGCCAGCAGCCAACAATCGGCCAGGGCAACCTCATTCTCCGACGAGCAGTACTTC. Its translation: CASSQQSARATSFSDEQYF.